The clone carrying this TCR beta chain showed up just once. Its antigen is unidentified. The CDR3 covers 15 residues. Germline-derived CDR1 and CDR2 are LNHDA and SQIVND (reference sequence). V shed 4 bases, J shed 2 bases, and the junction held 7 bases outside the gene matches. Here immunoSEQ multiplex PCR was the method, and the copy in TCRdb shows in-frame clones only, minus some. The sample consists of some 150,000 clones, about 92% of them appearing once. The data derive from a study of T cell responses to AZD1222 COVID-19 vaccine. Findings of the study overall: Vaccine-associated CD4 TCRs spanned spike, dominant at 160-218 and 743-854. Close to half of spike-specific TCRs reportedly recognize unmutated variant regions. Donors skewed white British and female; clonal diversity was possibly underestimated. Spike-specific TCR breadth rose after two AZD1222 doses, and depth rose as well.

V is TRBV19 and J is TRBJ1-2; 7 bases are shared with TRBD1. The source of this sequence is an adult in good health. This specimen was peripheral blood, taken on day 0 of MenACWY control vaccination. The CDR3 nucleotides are TGTGCCAGTAGTACACCAACAGGGGCGAACTATGGCTACACCTTC. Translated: CASSTPTGANYGYTF. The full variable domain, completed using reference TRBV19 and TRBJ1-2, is DGGITQSPKYLFRKEGQNVTLSCEQNLNHDAMYWYRQDPGQGLRLIYYSQIVNDFQKGDIAEGYSVSREKKESFPLTVTSAQKNPTAFYLCASSTPTGANYGYTFGSGTRLTVV.